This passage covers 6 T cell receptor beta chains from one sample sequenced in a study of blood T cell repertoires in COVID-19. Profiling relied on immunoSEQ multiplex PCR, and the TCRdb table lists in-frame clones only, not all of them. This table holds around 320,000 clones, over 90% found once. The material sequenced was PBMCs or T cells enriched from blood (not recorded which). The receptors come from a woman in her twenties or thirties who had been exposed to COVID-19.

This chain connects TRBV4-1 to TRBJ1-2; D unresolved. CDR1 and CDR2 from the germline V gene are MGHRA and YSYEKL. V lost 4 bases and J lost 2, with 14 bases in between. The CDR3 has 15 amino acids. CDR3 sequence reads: CASSLVRSMNYGYTF. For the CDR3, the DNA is TGCGCCAGCAGCCTCGTCCGGAGTATGAACTATGGCTACACCTTC.

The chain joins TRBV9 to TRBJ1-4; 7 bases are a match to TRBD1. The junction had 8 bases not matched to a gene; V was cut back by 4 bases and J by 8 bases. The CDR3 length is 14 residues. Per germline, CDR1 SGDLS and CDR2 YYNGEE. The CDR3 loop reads CASSSGGRREKLFF. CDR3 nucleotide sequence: TGTGCCAGCAGCTCAGGGGGTCGTCGCGAAAAACTGTTTTTT. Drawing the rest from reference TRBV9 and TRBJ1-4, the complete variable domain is DSGVTQTPKHLITATGQRVTLRCSPRSGDLSVYWYQQSLDQGLQFLIQYYNGEERAKGNILERFSAQQFPDLHSELNLSSLELGDSALYFCASSSGGRREKLFFGSGTQLSVL.

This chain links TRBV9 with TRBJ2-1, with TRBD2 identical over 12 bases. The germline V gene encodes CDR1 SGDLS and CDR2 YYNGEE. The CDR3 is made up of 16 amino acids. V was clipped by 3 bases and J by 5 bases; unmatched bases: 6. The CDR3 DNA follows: TGTGCCAGCAGCGCTAGCGGGGGGGCTAGGAACAATGAGCAGTTCTTC. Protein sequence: CASSASGGARNNEQFF.

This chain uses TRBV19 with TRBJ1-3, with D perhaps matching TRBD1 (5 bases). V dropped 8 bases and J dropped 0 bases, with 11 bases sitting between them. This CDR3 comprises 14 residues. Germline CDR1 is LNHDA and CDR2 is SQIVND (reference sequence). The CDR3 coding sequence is TGTGCCAGTGTGGGACTGGGCTCTGGAAACACCATATATTTT. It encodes CASVGLGSGNTIYF.

In DNA form, the CDR3 reads TGCGCCAGCAGCCAAGATTGGACTAGCTGGGGTGAGCAGTTCTTC. Translation: CASSQDWTSWGEQFF. The chain combines TRBV4-3 with TRBJ2-1; 8 bases agree with TRBD2. The CDR3 spans 15 residues. Losses at the gene ends were 0 bases for V and 9 bases for J; bases not matched to a gene: 7. The germline V gene has CDR1 LGHNA and CDR2 YSLEER.

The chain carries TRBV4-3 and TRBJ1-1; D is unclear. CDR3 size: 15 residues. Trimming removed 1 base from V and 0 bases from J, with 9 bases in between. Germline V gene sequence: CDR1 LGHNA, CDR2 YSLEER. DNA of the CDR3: TGCGCCAGCAGCCAAGCCGGTTGGTTGAACACTGAAGCTTTCTTT. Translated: CASSQAGWLNTEAFF.